This T cell receptor beta chain was sequenced in a study of blood T cell repertoires in COVID-19 (dated by TCRdb to 2019 to 2021). Turning to the overall study: Samples covering the acute and convalescent phases of COVID-19 were provided by collaborators in the United States, Italy and Spain. The repertoires were made available in a free public database intended to serve as a resource for research on the immune response to SARS-CoV-2. Samples were obtained from the ongoing ImmuneRACE study (first 160 participants) and from over a thousand subjects provided by 6 global collaborators. Where HLA class I and class II types were available, the types were taken from metadata supplied by the sample provider, not from assay-based typing. Deeply sampled blood TCRbeta repertoires from subjects exposed to, actively infected with, or recovered from COVID-19 were included in the dataset. The prospective study material was composed of cDNA or gDNA derived from T cells, B-cell-depleted T cells, or PBMCs. Nearly every sample came with metadata listing a de-identified subject ID, COVID-19 status, age in years and sex. The study at large found these results: The quantity of clinical and demographic metadata differed by source and by participant and was supplied without curation.

TCRbeta CDR3 regions were amplified from genomic DNA using the immunoSEQ Assay, a bias-controlled multiplex PCR. As for the authors' bioinformatics: Within the assay, amplification of reference gene primers was used to estimate how many nucleated cells each sample contained. To quantify the absolute abundance of each unique TCRbeta CDR3 rearrangement, sequence reads were collapsed and filtered. For each sample, productive Simpson clonality was calculated by taking the square root of Simpson's diversity index across productive rearrangements. TCRdb mirrors the immuneACCESS table, restricted to in-frame sequences. Some clones are absent from its copies; in checked studies, under half trace to an unresolved V gene, and the reason for the others is unknown. That table supplies the V and J calls and clone size; D and trimming were determined from the DNA. For this sample the table gives 270,000 or so clones, of which approximately 80% were detected only once. The ten largest account for 8% to 9.5% of the sample.

The CDR3, cysteine through phenylalanine, is 13 amino acids long. Of all the DNA, just the CDR3 is kept, 39 bases in frame from base 1. V is trimmed back by 5 bases and J by 8 bases, and the junction contains 8 bases that no gene match accounts for. The germline V gene specifies SGHTA as CDR1 and FQGNSA as CDR2. Details on this clone: No cognate antigen has been identified for it. No per-base quality is available; no much larger clone lies one base away.

Collaborating institutions collected whole blood in K2EDTA tubes following their own protocols. For TCRbeta analysis, collaborator samples were shipped as frozen whole blood, as isolated PBMCs, or as DNA extracted from either sample type. The V and J segments used are TRBV7-2 and TRBJ1-2, with 7 central nucleotides matching TRBD1. The sequencing sample was made of peripheral blood. The TCR sequence derives from a human donor in a cohort sampled during active COVID-19. DNA sequence: TGTGCCAGCAGCAGGCACAGGGGTAACGGCTACACCTTC. Translated, it gives CASSRHRGNGYTF.